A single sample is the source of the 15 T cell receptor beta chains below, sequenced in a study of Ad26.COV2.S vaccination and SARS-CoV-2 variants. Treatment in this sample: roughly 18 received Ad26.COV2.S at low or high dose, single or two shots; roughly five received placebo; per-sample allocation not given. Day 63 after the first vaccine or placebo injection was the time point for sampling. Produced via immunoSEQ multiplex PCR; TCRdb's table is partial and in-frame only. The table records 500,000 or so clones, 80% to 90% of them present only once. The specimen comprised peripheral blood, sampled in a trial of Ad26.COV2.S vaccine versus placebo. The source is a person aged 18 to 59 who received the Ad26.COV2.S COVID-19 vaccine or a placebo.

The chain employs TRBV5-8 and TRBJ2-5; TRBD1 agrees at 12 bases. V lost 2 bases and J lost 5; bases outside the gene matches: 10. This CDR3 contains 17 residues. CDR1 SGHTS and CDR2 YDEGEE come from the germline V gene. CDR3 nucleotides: TGTGCCAGCAGCTTCCCCCGGGGACAGGGGGCTTGGGAGACCCAGTACTTC. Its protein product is CASSFPRGQGAWETQYF. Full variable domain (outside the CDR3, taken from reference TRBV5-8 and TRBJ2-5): EAGVTQSPTHLIKTRGQQATLRCSPISGHTSVYWYQQALGLGLQFLLWYDEGEERNRGNFPPRFSGRQFPNYSSELNVNALELEDSALYLCASSFPRGQGAWETQYFGPGTRLLVL.

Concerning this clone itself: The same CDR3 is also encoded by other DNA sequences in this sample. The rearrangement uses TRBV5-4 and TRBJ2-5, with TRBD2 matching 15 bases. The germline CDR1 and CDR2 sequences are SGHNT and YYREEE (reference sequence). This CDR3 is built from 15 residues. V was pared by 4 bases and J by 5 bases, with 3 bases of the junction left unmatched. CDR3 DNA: TGTGCCAGCAGCCTCGGGACTAGCGGGGGGGAGACCCAGTACTTC. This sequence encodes CASSLGTSGGETQYF.

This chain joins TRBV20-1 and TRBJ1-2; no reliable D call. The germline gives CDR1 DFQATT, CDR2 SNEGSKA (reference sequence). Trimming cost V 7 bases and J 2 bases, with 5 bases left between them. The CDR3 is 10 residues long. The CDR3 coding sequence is TGCAGTGGTGAGAACTATGGCTACACCTTC. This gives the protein CSGENYGYTF.

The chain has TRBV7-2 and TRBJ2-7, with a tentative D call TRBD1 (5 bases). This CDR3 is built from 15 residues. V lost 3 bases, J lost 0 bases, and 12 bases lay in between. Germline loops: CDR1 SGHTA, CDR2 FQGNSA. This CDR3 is CASSFSPDSSYEQYF. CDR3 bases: TGTGCCAGCAGCTTTAGCCCCGACAGCTCCTACGAGCAGTACTTC.

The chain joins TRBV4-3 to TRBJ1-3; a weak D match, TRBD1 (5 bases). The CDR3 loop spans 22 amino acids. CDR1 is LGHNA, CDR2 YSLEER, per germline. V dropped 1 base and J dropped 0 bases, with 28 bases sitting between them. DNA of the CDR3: TGCGCCAGCAGCCAAGTCTTGGATTGGGGCAGGACTGAAGTAAACTCTGGAAACACCATATATTTT. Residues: CASSQVLDWGRTEVNSGNTIYF.

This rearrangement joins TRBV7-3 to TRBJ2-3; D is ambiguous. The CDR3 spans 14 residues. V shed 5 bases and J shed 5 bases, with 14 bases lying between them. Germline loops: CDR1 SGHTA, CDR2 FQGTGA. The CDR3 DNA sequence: TGTGCCAGCAGCCCATTAGGAGTGGGAGATACGCAGTATTTT. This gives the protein CASSPLGVGDTQYF. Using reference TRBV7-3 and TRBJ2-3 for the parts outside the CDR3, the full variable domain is GAGVSQTPSNKVTEKGKYVELRCDPISGHTALYWYRQSLGQGPEFLIYFQGTGAADDSGLPNDRFFAVRPEGSVSTLKIQRTERGDSAVYLCASSPLGVGDTQYFGPGTRLTVL.

The DNA for the CDR3 is TGCGCCAGCAGCTTGGATGGAGATACGCAGTATTTT. It yields the protein CASSLDGDTQYF. The chain carries TRBV5-1 and TRBJ2-3; D is ambiguous. The CDR3 loop spans 12 amino acids. Germline V gives CDR1 SGHRS, CDR2 YFSETQ. V was trimmed by 0 bases and J by 5 bases, leaving 4 bases between them.

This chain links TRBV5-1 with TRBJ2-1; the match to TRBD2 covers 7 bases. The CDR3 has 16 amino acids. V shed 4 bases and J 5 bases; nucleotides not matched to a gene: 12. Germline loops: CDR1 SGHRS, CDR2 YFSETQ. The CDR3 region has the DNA TGCGCCAGCAGCCTCCCCAGGCGGGAGTGGAACAATGAGCAGTTCTTC. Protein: CASSLPRREWNNEQFF.

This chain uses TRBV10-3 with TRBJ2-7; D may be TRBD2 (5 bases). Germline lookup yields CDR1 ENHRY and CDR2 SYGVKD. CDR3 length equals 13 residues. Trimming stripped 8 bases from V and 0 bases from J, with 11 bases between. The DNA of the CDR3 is TGTGCCATCCGGGATGGTAGCTCCTACGAGCAGTACTTC. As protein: CAIRDGSSYEQYF.

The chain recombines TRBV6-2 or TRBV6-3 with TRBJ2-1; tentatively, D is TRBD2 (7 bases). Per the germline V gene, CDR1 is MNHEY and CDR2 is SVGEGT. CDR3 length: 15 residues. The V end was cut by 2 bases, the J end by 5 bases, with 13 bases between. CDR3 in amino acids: CASSYMGGAHNEQFF. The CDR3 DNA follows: TGTGCCAGCAGTTACATGGGGGGGGCCCACAATGAGCAGTTCTTC.

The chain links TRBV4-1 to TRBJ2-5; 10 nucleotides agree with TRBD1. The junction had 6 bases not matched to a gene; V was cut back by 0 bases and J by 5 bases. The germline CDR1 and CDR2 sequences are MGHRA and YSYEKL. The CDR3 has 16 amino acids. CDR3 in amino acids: CASSQDGTGAWETQYF. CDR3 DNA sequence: TGCGCCAGCAGCCAAGACGGGACAGGGGCATGGGAGACCCAGTACTTC.

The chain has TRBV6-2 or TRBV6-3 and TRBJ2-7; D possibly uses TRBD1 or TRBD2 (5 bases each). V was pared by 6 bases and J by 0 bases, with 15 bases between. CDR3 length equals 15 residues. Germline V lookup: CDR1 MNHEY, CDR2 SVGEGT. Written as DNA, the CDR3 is TGTGCCAGCAGCCTTGGGACCCTTAGCTCCTACGAGCAGTACGTC. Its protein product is CASSLGTLSSYEQYV.

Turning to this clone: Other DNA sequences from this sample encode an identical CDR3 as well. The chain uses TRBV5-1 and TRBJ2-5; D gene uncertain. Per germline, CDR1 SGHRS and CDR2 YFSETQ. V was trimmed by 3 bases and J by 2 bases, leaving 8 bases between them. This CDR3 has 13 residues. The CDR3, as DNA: TGCGCCAGCAGCTCCGGGCCGCAAGAGACCCAGTACTTC. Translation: CASSSGPQETQYF.

The DNA of the CDR3 is TGTGCCATCAACAAACTAGCGGGAGTCATGAATGAGCAGTTCTTC. The encoded protein is CAINKLAGVMNEQFF. The rearrangement links TRBV10-3 to TRBJ2-1; 11 bases align to TRBD2. V trimming: 7 bases; J trimming: 7 bases; junction bases outside the gene matches: 9. Per the germline V gene, CDR1 is ENHRY and CDR2 is SYGVKD. This CDR3 has 15 residues.

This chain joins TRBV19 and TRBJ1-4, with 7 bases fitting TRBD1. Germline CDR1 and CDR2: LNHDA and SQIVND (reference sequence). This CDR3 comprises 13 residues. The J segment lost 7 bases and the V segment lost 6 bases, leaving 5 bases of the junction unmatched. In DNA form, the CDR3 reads TGTGCCAGTAGCAGAGGGGGCGGTGAAAAACTGTTTTTT. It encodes CASSRGGGEKLFF.